This is a list of T cell receptor beta chains from one sample in a study of ipilimumab plus nivolumab after autologous stem cell transplantation. Libraries were prepared by immunoSEQ multiplex PCR; TCRdb keeps only in-frame clonotypes and omits some of them. Among some 6,500 clones, 75% to 90% were seen once, and the ten largest hold approximately 5.4%. Sample: PBMCs, taken in a trial of ipilimumab plus nivolumab as post-transplant consolidation. Source of these receptors: a female donor with multiple myeloma. Both conserved end residues are part of each CDR3.

j_gene | v_gene | CDR3aa
TRBJ2-2 | TRBV7-6 | CASSLGQGSYTGELFF
TRBJ1-5 | TRBV27 | CASSFGTGPMHF
TRBJ2-1 | TRBV28 | CASSRWNSGGSYNEQFF
TRBJ2-1 | TRBV7-3 | CASSLHSGTSYNEQFF
TRBJ2-7 | TRBV10-2 | CASSGTSGTGYEQYF
TRBJ2-1 | TRBV19 | CASSIRLASHNEQFF
TRBJ2-1 | TRBV18 | CASSPVSGILLMNEQFF
TRBJ1-1 | TRBV15 | CATSSRAWATEAFF
TRBJ1-1 | TRBV10-3 | CAISFGGENTEAFF
TRBJ2-7 | TRBV2 | CASSETRDSFRYEQYF
TRBJ1-2 | TRBV6-1 | CASSDELGQAHYGYTF
TRBJ2-7 | TRBV28 | CASNSSPRETTF
TRBJ2-7 | TRBV19 | CASSISDRVGEQYF
TRBJ1-4 | TRBV15 | CATSRDGHHNEKLFF
TRBJ2-3 | TRBV5-1 | CASSLGADSTDTQYF
TRBJ2-1 | TRBV9 | CASSVMRGGEQFF
TRBJ2-7 | TRBV5-4 | CASSSHPYEQYF
TRBJ1-3 | TRBV11-2 | CASSLAGGGGSGNTIYF
TRBJ2-7 | TRBV7-9 | CASSLALGPYEQYF
TRBJ1-6 | TRBV7-9 | CASSLGRRARYF
TRBJ1-2 | TRBV5-1 | CASSLTGDRGDGYTF
TRBJ1-3 | TRBV10-3 | CAISEHHSGNTIYF
TRBJ2-6 | TRBV5-1 | CASSLGQPGANVLTF
TRBJ2-5 | TRBV19 | CASSPLAGGLETQYF
TRBJ1-2 | TRBV9 | CASSARDRVNDGYTF
TRBJ1-2 | TRBV5-1 | CASSLEAYYGYTF
TRBJ2-2 | TRBV5-1 | CASSLLSGLAGGRRTGELFF
TRBJ1-2 | TRBV2 | CASTQENYGYTF
TRBJ2-1 | TRBV7-2 | CASSLASGQGYNEQFF
TRBJ2-1 | TRBV7-3 | CASSPRAGGHEQFF
TRBJ2-1 | TRBV6-1 | CASTPGSHNEQFF
TRBJ2-2 | TRBV27 | CASSLNRAGELFF
TRBJ2-5 | TRBV7-2 | CASSLNSQETQYF
TRBJ2-7 | TRBV10-3 | CAISETGGNAGEQYF
TRBJ2-1 | TRBV18 | CASSPASGTSVNEQFF
TRBJ2-3 | TRBV2 | CASSVMGGWEDTQYF
TRBJ1-1 | TRBV4-1 | CASSQQQETEAFF
TRBJ1-5 | TRBV28 | CASSDPRYNQPQHF
TRBJ2-7 | TRBV19 | CASSQGLAGGEQYF
TRBJ2-7 | TRBV7-8 | CASSPKLAGNAYEQYF
TRBJ2-5 | TRBV5-1 | CASSLVEGRETQYF
TRBJ2-7 | TRBV18 | CASSPPDRGSTYEQYF
TRBJ2-1 | TRBV2 | CASSAGLVYNEQFF
TRBJ2-7 | TRBV5-3 | CARSLVLEQGKRDYGQYF
TRBJ2-6 | TRBV18 | CASSPGTSSGANVLTF
TRBJ2-1 | TRBV5-6 | CASSLGAGGPHEQFF